Below, one T cell receptor (beta chain) is given with its context. Its antigen remains unknown. This specimen comes from a study of OX40 agonist ivuxolimab in advanced cancers. The overall study: Patients receiving dose escalation had hepatocellular carcinoma, melanoma, renal cell or head and neck cancer. Findings of the study overall: Blood T cells, both CD4+ and CD8+, expanded clonally by week 6 at 0.1 to 3.0 mg/kg. Relative to CD4+ cells, CD8+ T cells on average had more expanded clones.

The germline V gene encodes CDR1 SNHLY and CDR2 FYNNEI. The CDR3 extends over 14 amino acids. The V and J ends lost 5 bases and 7 bases, in that order; junction bases with no gene match: 9. TCRdb keeps only in-frame clones here, not all; method: immunoSEQ multiplex PCR. This sample has over 50,000 clones, with around four fifths found just once. Source: CD4+ or CD8+ T cells sorted from blood, taken in a trial of the OX40 agonist ivuxolimab. This TCR derives from an adult with an advanced solid tumor such as melanoma, head and neck, liver or kidney cancer. The chain has TRBV2 and TRBJ1-2; 8 bases align to TRBD1. As DNA, the CDR3 is TGTGCCAGCAGTAGTGGACAGGGCATGGGTGGCTACACCTTC. Its translation is CASSSGQGMGGYTF.